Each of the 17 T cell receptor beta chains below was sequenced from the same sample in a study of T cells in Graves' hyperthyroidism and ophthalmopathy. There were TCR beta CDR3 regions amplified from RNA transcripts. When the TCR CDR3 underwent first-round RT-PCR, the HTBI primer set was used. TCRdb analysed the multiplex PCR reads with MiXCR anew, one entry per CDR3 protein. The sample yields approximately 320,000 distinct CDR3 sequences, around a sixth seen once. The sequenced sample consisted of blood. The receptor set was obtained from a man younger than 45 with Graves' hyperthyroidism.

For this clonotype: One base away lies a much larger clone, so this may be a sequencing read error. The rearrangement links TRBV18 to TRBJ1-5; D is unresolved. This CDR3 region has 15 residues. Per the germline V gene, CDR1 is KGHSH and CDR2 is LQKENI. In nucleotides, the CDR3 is TGTGCCAGCTCAGGATTTCGGATTTTCGATCAGCCCCCGCATTTT. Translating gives CASSGFRIFDQPPHF.

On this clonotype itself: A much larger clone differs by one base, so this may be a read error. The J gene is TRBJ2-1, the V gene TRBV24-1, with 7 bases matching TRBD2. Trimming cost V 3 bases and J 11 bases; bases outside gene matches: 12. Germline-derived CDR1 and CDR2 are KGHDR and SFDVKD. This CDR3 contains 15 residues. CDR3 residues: CATSDIREDNGKQFF. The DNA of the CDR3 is TGTGCCACCAGTGATATCCGGGAGGACAACGGGAAGCAGTTCTTC.

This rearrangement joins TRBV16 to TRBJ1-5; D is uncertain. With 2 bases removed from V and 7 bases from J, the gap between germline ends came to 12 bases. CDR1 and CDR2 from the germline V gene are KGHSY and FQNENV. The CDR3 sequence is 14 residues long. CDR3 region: CASSQGRKRQPQHF. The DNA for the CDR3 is TGTGCCAGCAGCCAAGGGCGGAAGCGACAGCCCCAGCATTTT.

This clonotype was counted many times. DNA of the CDR3: TGTGCCAGCAGTGAAGCGCCTACTTGGACCGGAAACACCATATATTTT. Translation: CASSEAPTWTGNTIYF. V gene TRBV2 combines with J gene TRBJ1-3; D is uncertain. The CDR3 length is 16 residues. Germline V lookup: CDR1 SNHLY, CDR2 FYNNEI. Trimming removed 0 bases from V and 4 bases from J, with 13 bases in between.

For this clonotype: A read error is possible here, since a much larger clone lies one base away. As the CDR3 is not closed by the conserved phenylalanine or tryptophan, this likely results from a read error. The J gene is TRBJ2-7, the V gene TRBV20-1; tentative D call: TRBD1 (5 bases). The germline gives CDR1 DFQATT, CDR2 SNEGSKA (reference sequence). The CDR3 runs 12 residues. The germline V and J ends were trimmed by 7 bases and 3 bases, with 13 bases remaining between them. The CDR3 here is CSGGRGGYEQYS. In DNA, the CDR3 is TGCAGTGGGGGCAGAGGCGGCTACGAGCAGTACTCC.

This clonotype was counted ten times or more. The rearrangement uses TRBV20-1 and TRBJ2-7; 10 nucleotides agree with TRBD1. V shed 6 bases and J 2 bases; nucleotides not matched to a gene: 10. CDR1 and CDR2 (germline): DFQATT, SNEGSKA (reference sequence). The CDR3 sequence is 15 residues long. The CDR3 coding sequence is TGCAGTGCCCCGGGTGAGGGACAGGGGACCTACGAGCAGTACTTC. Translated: CSAPGEGQGTYEQYF.

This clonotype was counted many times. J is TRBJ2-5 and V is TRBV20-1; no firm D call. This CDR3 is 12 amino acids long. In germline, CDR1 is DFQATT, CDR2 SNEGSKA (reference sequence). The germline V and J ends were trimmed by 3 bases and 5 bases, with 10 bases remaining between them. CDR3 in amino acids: CSASKQMETQYF. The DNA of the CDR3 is TGCAGTGCTAGTAAACAGATGGAGACCCAGTACTTC.

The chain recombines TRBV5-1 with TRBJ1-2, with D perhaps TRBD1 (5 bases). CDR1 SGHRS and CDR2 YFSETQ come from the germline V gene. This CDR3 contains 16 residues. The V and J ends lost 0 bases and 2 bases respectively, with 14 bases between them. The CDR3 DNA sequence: TGCGCCAGCAGCTTGGGCCCCGGGGGTTTAAACTATGGCTACACCTTC. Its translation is CASSLGPGGLNYGYTF.

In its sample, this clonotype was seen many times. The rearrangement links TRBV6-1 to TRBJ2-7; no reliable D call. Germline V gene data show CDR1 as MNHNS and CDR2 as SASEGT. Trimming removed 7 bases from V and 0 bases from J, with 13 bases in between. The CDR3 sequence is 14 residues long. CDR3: CASTRTVSSYEQYF. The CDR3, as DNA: TGTGCCAGCACCCGGACGGTGAGCTCCTACGAGCAGTACTTC.

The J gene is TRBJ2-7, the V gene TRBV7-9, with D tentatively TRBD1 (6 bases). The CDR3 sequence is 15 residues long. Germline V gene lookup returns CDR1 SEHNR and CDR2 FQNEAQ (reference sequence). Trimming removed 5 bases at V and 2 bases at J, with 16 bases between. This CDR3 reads CASSRPGRGTYEQYF. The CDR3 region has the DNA TGTGCCAGCAGCCGCCCAGGCAGGGGAACCTACGAGCAGTACTTC.

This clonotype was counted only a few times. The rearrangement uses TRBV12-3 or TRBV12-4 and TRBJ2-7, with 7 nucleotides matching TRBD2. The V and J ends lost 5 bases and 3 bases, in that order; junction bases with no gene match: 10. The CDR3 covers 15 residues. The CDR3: CASSPGPSGYYEQYF. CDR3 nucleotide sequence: TGTGCCAGCAGTCCCGGCCCTAGCGGATACTACGAGCAGTACTTC.

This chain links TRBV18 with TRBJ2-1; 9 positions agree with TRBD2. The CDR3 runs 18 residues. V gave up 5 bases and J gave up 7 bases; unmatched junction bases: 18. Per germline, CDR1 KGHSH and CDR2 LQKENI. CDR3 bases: TGTGCCAGCTCAAACCGTTCAATTATGAGCGGGAGGAAGAATGAGCAGTTCTTC. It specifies CASSNRSIMSGRKNEQFF.

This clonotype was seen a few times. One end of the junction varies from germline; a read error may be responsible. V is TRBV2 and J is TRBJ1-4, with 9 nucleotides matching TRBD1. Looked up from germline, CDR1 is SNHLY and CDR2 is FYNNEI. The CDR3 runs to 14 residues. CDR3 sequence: CASSVQGAKEKLFF. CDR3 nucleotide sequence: TGTGCCAGCAGTGTACAGGGGGCTAAGGAAAAACTGTTTTTT. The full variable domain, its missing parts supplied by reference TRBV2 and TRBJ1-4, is EPEVTQTPSHQVTQMGQEVILRCVPISNHLYFYWYRQILGQKVEFLVSFYNNEISEKSEIFDDQFSVERPDGSNFTLKIRSTKLEDSAMYFCASSVQGAKEKLFFGSGTQLSVL.

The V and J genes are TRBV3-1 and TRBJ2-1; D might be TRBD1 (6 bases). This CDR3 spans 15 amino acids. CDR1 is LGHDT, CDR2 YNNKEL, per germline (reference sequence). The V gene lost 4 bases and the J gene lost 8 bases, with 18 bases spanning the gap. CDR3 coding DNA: TGTGCCAGCAGCCTACAGGGATCTTATGGGGATGAGCAGTTCTTC. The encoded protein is CASSLQGSYGDEQFF.

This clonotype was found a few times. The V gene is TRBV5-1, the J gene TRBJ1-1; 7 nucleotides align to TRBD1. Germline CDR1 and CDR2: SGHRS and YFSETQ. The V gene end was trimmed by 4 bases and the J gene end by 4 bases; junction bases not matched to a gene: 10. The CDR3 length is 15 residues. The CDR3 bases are TGCGCCAGCAGCAATACCGGACAGGTCGGCACTGAAGCTTTCTTT. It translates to CASSNTGQVGTEAFF.

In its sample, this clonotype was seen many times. The CDR3 here is CASSLGLAGVPLSYEQYF. The DNA for the CDR3 is TGTGCCAGCAGTTTAGGACTAGCGGGAGTTCCACTCTCCTACGAGCAGTACTTC. The chain joins TRBV27 to TRBJ2-7; TRBD2 matches at 13 bases. The ends lost 2 bases at V and 0 bases at J; junction bases unmatched: 7. There are 18 residues in the CDR3. CDR1 and CDR2 (germline): MNHEY, SMNVEV (reference sequence).

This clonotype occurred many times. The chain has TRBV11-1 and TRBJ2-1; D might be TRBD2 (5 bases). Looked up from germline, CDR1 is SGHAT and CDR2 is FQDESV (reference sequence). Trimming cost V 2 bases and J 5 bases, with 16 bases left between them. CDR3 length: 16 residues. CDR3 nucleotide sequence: TGTGCCAGCAGCTTATCGACTACATACTACGACAATGAGCAGTTCTTC. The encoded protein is CASSLSTTYYDNEQFF.